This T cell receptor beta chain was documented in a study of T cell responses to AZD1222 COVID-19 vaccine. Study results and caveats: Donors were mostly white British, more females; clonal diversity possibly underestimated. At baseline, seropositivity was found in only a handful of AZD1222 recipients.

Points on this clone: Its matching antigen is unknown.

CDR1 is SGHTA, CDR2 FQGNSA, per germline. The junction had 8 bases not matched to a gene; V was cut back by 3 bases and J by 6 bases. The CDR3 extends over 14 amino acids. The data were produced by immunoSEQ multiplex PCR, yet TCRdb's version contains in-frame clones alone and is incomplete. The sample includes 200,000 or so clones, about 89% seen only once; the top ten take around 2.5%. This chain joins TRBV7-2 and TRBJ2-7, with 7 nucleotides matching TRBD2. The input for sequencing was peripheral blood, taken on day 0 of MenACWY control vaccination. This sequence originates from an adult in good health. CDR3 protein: CASSLGGGPLEQYF. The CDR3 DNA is TGTGCCAGCAGCTTGGGGGGAGGGCCGCTCGAGCAGTACTTC.